Below, 24 T cell receptor beta chains from the same sample are listed, as sequenced in a study of T-cell reconstitution after alpha-beta-depleted transplantation in children. Preparation of the TCRbeta library was carried out with unique molecular identifiers. TCRdb independently ran MiXCR on the PCR reads; one entry per CDR3 protein. This sample has approximately 400,000 distinct CDR3 sequences, with about 11% found just once. Sample: PBMCs from the stem cell graft donor, taken from the stem cell graft. Receptor source: a human donor who donated a stem cell graft to a child with acute myeloid leukemia.

This chain uses TRBV30 with TRBJ2-2; 9 nucleotides agree with TRBD1. The V segment lost 0 bases and the J segment 1 base; nucleotides outside the gene matches: 3. Germline-derived CDR1 and CDR2 are GTSNPN and SVGIG (reference sequence). The CDR3 has 16 residues. The CDR3 reads CAWSVRDRVNTGELFF. The CDR3 DNA is TGTGCCTGGAGTGTACGGGACAGGGTGAACACCGGGGAGCTGTTTTTT.

The gene calls are TRBV12-3 or TRBV12-4 and TRBJ1-2; no definite D call. The V end was cut by 3 bases, the J end by 8 bases, with 16 bases between. This CDR3 region has 14 residues. The CDR3 loop reads CASSLMVGRQGYTF. CDR3 DNA sequence: TGTGCCAGCAGTTTGATGGTCGGTCGTCAGGGCTACACCTTC.

The chain recombines TRBV12-3 or TRBV12-4 with TRBJ2-1; D remains ambiguous. With 3 bases removed from V and 7 bases from J, the gap between germline ends came to 7 bases. The CDR3 length is 12 residues. The CDR3 sequence is CASSFEGNEQFF. For the CDR3, the DNA is TGTGCCAGCAGTTTTGAAGGGAATGAGCAGTTCTTC.

The table lists this clonotype with a few counts. The J gene is TRBJ2-3, the V gene TRBV7-6; D not certain. The CDR3 sequence is 16 residues long. V dropped 2 bases and J dropped 2 bases, with 14 bases sitting between them. Germline lookup yields CDR1 SGHVS and CDR2 FNYEAQ. The chain's CDR3 is CASSLSGSPNTDTQYF. CDR3 nucleotide sequence: TGTGCCAGCAGCTTATCAGGAAGCCCAAACACAGATACGCAGTATTTT.

The chain is built from TRBV27 and TRBJ2-5, with D maybe TRBD1 (6 bases). The V gene lost 7 bases and the J gene lost 1 base, with 13 bases spanning the gap. The CDR3 extends over 14 amino acids. The germline gives CDR1 MNHEY, CDR2 SMNVEV (reference sequence). CDR3 residues: CASKTPDSQETQYF. As DNA, the CDR3 is TGTGCCAGCAAAACCCCGGACAGCCAAGAGACCCAGTACTTC.

The chain recombines TRBV21-1 with TRBJ2-7; the DNA was not compared with TRBD1, the D call given in the table. TRBV21-1 constitutes a pseudogene. This CDR3 region has 17 residues. The CDR3 is CASSKIITLSASYEQYF. The CDR3 nucleotides read TGTGCCAGCAGCAAAATAATAACCCTGTCGGCCTCCTACGAGCAGTACTTC.

This clonotype showed up just a few times. This chain uses TRBV12-3 or TRBV12-4 with TRBJ1-4, with D possibly matching TRBD1 (6 bases). Trimming removed 5 bases from V and 13 bases from J, with 17 bases in between. The CDR3 spans 13 residues. The CDR3 reads CASSDGQGSRLFF. In DNA form, the CDR3 reads TGTGCCAGCAGTGATGGGCAGGGGTCAAGACTGTTTTTT.

This clonotype was recorded many times. The chain employs TRBV29-1 and TRBJ2-3, with 9 bases that match TRBD1. Trimming took 1 base from V and 3 from J; bases not matched to a gene: 8. The CDR3 has 16 residues. Germline CDR1 reads SQVTM; CDR2 reads ANQGSEA. The chain's CDR3 is CSVEGAGTGKTDTQYF. The CDR3 region has the DNA TGCAGCGTTGAAGGGGCTGGGACAGGGAAAACAGATACGCAGTATTTT.

The chain recombines TRBV29-1 with TRBJ2-7; D possibly uses TRBD1 or TRBD2 (5 bases each). Between the trimmed V and J ends, which lost 4 bases and 3 bases, there was a span of 16 bases. Germline V gene lookup returns CDR1 SQVTM and CDR2 ANQGSEA. This CDR3 is 14 amino acids long. The CDR3 nucleotides read TGCAGCGTTGCCGTCAGGGCAGCGGTCTACGAGCAGTACTTC. It specifies CSVAVRAAVYEQYF.

This clonotype has at least ten counts. The J gene is TRBJ2-5, the V gene TRBV12-3 or TRBV12-4; D possibly corresponds to TRBD1 (6 bases). CDR3 length: 13 residues. V was pared by 5 bases and J by 3 bases, with 10 bases between. This CDR3 reads CASSPGTKETQYF. As DNA, the CDR3 is TGTGCCAGCAGTCCTGGGACAAAAGAGACCCAGTACTTC.

The chain combines TRBV4-2 with TRBJ2-7; 8 nucleotides align to TRBD2. CDR3 length equals 15 residues. The V gene's germline CDR1 is LGHNA and CDR2 YNFKEQ. The V gene end was trimmed by 0 bases and the J gene end by 4 bases; junction bases not matched to a gene: 5. The CDR3 is CASSQDKAGVYEQYF. The CDR3 DNA reads TGTGCCAGCAGCCAAGATAAAGCGGGAGTTTACGAGCAGTACTTC.

The rearrangement uses TRBV6-1 and TRBJ1-5, with 7 bases matching TRBD1. V was pared by 6 bases and J by 2 bases, with 7 bases of the junction left unmatched. Germline lookup yields CDR1 MNHNS and CDR2 SASEGT. The length of the CDR3 is 15 residues. The chain's CDR3 is CASSSTGVGNQPQHF. DNA for the CDR3: TGTGCCAGCAGCTCCACAGGGGTGGGCAATCAGCCCCAGCATTTT.

There are a few counts of this clonotype. This chain uses TRBV20-1 with TRBJ2-5; possibly TRBD1 or TRBD2 for D (5 bases each). V was trimmed by 3 bases and J by 1 base, leaving 15 bases between them. Germline CDR1 and CDR2: DFQATT and SNEGSKA (reference sequence). This CDR3 has 15 residues. Here the CDR3 reads CSASVGTNPQETQYF. The DNA for the CDR3 is TGCAGTGCTAGTGTTGGGACCAACCCCCAAGAGACCCAGTACTTC.

This clonotype showed up just a few times. The chain combines TRBV20-1 with TRBJ2-1; maybe TRBD2 (5 bases). V lost 3 bases, J lost 0 bases, and 12 bases lay in between. Germline CDR1 reads DFQATT; CDR2 reads SNEGSKA (reference sequence). CDR3 length: 15 residues. CDR3 loop: CSASPIATSYNEQFF. Written as DNA, the CDR3 is TGCAGTGCTAGTCCCATAGCGACCTCCTACAATGAGCAGTTCTTC.

V and J are TRBV28 and TRBJ2-7, with 7 bases matching TRBD1. The CDR3 extends over 14 amino acids. The V gene's germline CDR1 is MDHEN and CDR2 SYDVKM. The V gene end was trimmed by 6 bases and the J gene end by 2 bases; junction bases not matched to a gene: 7. CDR3 sequence: CASSSGGLTYEQYV. The CDR3 bases are TGTGCCAGCAGCTCAGGGGGTCTAACCTACGAGCAGTACGTC.

This clonotype was counted a few times. This sequence joins TRBV15 and TRBJ1-4; D perhaps matches TRBD1 (5 bases). Germline assignment: CDR1 LNHNV and CDR2 YYDKDF (reference sequence). The CDR3 is made up of 16 amino acids. Trimming took 4 bases from V and 3 from J, leaving 15 bases between them. In nucleotides, the CDR3 is TGTGCCACCAGCATGATATCCCCGGGGGCTAATGAAAAACTGTTTTTT. Protein sequence: CATSMISPGANEKLFF.

A few counts support this clonotype. The chain has TRBV5-5 and TRBJ2-4; TRBD2 matches 7 bases. This CDR3 is 14 amino acids long. The V gene's germline CDR1 is SGHKS and CDR2 YYEKEE (reference sequence). V gave up 3 bases and J gave up 8 bases; unmatched junction bases: 8. In DNA form, the CDR3 reads TGTGCCAGCAGCTGGGGCGCGGGGAGGGACATTCAGTACTTC. The encoded protein is CASSWGAGRDIQYF.

This clonotype showed up just a few times. J is TRBJ2-1 and V is TRBV5-1; maybe TRBD1 (6 bases). V dropped 0 bases and J dropped 5 bases, with 18 bases sitting between them. The CDR3 extends over 17 amino acids. Germline V gene data show CDR1 as SGHRS and CDR2 as YFSETQ. This CDR3 is CASSLVGAGVLNNEQFF. CDR3 nucleotide sequence: TGCGCCAGCAGCTTGGTCGGGGCAGGGGTCTTGAACAATGAGCAGTTCTTC.

This clonotype was seen a few times. The chain recombines TRBV5-1 with TRBJ2-1; TRBD1 agrees at 7 bases. Germline values: CDR1 SGHRS, CDR2 YFSETQ. The CDR3 extends over 15 amino acids. Losses at the gene ends were 0 bases for V and 3 bases for J; bases not matched to a gene: 3. CDR3 sequence reads: CASSLEGADYNEQFF. The CDR3 region has the DNA TGCGCCAGCAGCTTGGAGGGGGCCGACTACAATGAGCAGTTCTTC.

Many counts were recorded for this clonotype. The V call is TRBV6-1, the J call TRBJ2-2, with D hard to call. The CDR3 loop spans 16 amino acids. V lost 3 bases, J lost 0 bases, and 11 bases lay in between. CDR1 and CDR2 (germline): MNHNS, SASEGT. The CDR3 nucleotides read TGTGCCAGCAGTGACAGCCCTTTGACGAACACCGGGGAGCTGTTTTTT. Translated: CASSDSPLTNTGELFF.

The V and J genes are TRBV6-6 and TRBJ1-4; D is possibly TRBD1 (5 bases). The germline gives CDR1 MNHNY, CDR2 SVGAGI (reference sequence). V gave up 6 bases and J gave up 8 bases, with 13 bases separating them. The length of the CDR3 is 13 residues. CDR3 residues: CASRDIEGEKLFF. In DNA, the CDR3 is TGTGCCAGCAGGGACATCGAAGGCGAAAAACTGTTTTTT.

This clonotype was picked up a small number of times. The chain has TRBV15 and TRBJ2-2, with D unclear. Between the trimmed V and J ends, which lost 1 base and 0 bases, there was a span of 9 bases. The CDR3 extends over 16 amino acids. The V gene's germline CDR1 is LNHNV and CDR2 YYDKDF (reference sequence). CDR3 sequence (DNA): TGTGCCACCAGCAGAGGCAAAGGGACGAACACCGGGGAGCTGTTTTTT. Its protein product is CATSRGKGTNTGELFF.

This clonotype showed up just a few times. The CDR3 loop is CSARDRIVSTDTQYF. For the CDR3, the DNA is TGCAGTGCTAGAGATCGGATAGTTAGCACAGATACGCAGTATTTT. The rearrangement joins TRBV20-1 to TRBJ2-3; D remains ambiguous. The CDR3 extends over 15 amino acids. The V gene's germline CDR1 is DFQATT and CDR2 SNEGSKA (reference sequence). Trimming removed 0 bases at V and 0 bases at J, with 10 bases between.

The chain joins TRBV10-3 to TRBJ2-7, with TRBD2 matching 12 bases. Trimming removed 10 bases from V and 6 bases from J; junction bases left unmatched: 7. This CDR3 region has 13 residues. The germline V gene has CDR1 ENHRY and CDR2 SYGVKD. In nucleotides, the CDR3 is TGTGCCACCAGACTAGCGGGAGAGGTCGAGCAGTACTTC. Amino acid sequence: CATRLAGEVEQYF.